One sample yielded the 24 T cell receptor beta chains listed below, sequenced in a study of T cells in tumors after PD-1 blockade. The protocol was immunoSEQ multiplex PCR, while the TCRdb copy is restricted to in-frame clones and leaves out a portion. The sample holds around 25,000 clones; over 80% are singletons and the top ten take approximately 12%. Source: PBMCs, taken after anti-PD-1 treatment. These receptor sequences come from a human donor with basal cell carcinoma.

V usage is TRBV7-6 and J usage is TRBJ2-1; 9 positions agree with TRBD1. The CDR3 extends over 14 amino acids. The germline gives CDR1 SGHVS, CDR2 FNYEAQ. With 5 bases clipped from V and 7 bases from J, the junction kept 6 bases outside the gene matches. The CDR3 is CASSPGQGWNEQFF. The CDR3, as DNA: TGTGCCAGCAGCCCGGGACAGGGTTGGAATGAGCAGTTCTTC.

In its sample, this clone was seen a few times. The chain uses TRBV6-6 and TRBJ1-4; TRBD1 matches at 12 bases. The ends lost 6 bases at V and 8 bases at J; junction bases unmatched: 19. Per germline, CDR1 MNHNY and CDR2 SVGAGI (reference sequence). The CDR3 extends over 19 amino acids. The CDR3 sequence is CASSRGPGTGGVGWEKLFF. In DNA, the CDR3 is TGTGCCAGCAGCCGAGGTCCCGGGACAGGGGGCGTTGGTTGGGAAAAACTGTTTTTT.

J is TRBJ1-5 and V is TRBV7-9; TRBD1 matches at 7 bases. With 5 bases clipped from V and 4 bases from J, the junction kept 2 bases outside the gene matches. Germline V lookup: CDR1 SEHNR, CDR2 FQNEAQ (reference sequence). CDR3 size: 13 residues. This chain's CDR3 is CASSRDSNQPQHF. CDR3 nucleotides: TGTGCCAGCAGCAGGGACAGTAATCAGCCCCAGCATTTT.

On this clone itself: Its ends do not fully match the called genes, so a read error is possible. The sample has other DNA sequences that encode this CDR3 too. The chain uses TRBV2 and TRBJ1-1; D uncertain. The CDR3 is 14 residues long. In germline, CDR1 is SNHLY, CDR2 FYNNEI. CDR3 in amino acids: CASKPGLMNTEAFF. The DNA of the CDR3 is TGTGCCAGCAAACCCGGCCTAATGAACACTGAAGCCTTCTTT.

The genes are TRBV7-8 and TRBJ1-5; D may be TRBD1 (6 bases). Germline V gene lookup returns CDR1 SGHVS and CDR2 FQNEAQ. This CDR3 has 16 residues. V was trimmed by 0 bases and J by 2 bases, leaving 11 bases between them. Here the CDR3 DNA reads TGTGCCAGCAGCTTAGCGAACAGGGCAGGCAATCAGCCCCAGCATTTT. Its translation: CASSLANRAGNQPQHF.

The genes are TRBV7-9 and TRBJ2-2; 10 positions agree with TRBD1. Per germline, CDR1 SEHNR and CDR2 FQNEAQ (reference sequence). With 5 bases clipped from V and 0 bases from J, the junction kept 3 bases outside the gene matches. The CDR3 is 16 residues long. The CDR3 is CASSRGTGANTGELFF. CDR3 DNA: TGTGCCAGCAGCCGAGGGACAGGGGCGAACACCGGGGAGCTGTTTTTT.

The chain couples TRBV6-5 to TRBJ1-5, with 11 bases fitting TRBD1. V gave up 4 bases and J gave up 7 bases; unmatched junction bases: 6. Per germline, CDR1 MNHEY and CDR2 SVGAGI. This CDR3 is built from 15 residues. CDR3 sequence (DNA): TGTGCCAGCAGTTCAGGACAGGGGGCGGGACAGCCCCAGCATTTT. This sequence encodes CASSSGQGAGQPQHF.

The V and J genes are TRBV5-5 and TRBJ1-1, with D uncertain. The CDR3 length is 17 residues. Looked up from germline, CDR1 is SGHKS and CDR2 is YYEKEE (reference sequence). The V end was cut by 4 bases, the J end by 1 base, with 20 bases between. DNA of the CDR3: TGTGCCAGCAGCCTCACAACACCGGGAACCCCGAACACTGAAGCTTTCTTT. Its protein is CASSLTTPGTPNTEAFF. Variable domain in full (rest from reference TRBV5-5 and TRBJ1-1): DAGVTQSPTHLIKTRGQQVTLRCSPISGHKSVSWYQQVLGQGPQFIFQYYEKEERGRGNFPDRFSARQFPNYSSELNVNALLLGDSALYLCASSLTTPGTPNTEAFFGQGTRLTVV.

V usage is TRBV5-1 and J usage is TRBJ1-4; TRBD1 agrees at 8 bases. V shed 4 bases and J 5 bases; nucleotides not matched to a gene: 16. Germline lookup yields CDR1 SGHRS and CDR2 YFSETQ. The CDR3 is 18 residues long. In DNA, the CDR3 is TGCGCCAGCAGCCACTGGACAGGGTCCCCCACAAGGAATGAAAAACTGTTTTTT. It codes for CASSHWTGSPTRNEKLFF. Using reference TRBV5-1 and TRBJ1-4 for the parts outside the CDR3, the full variable domain is KAGVTQTPRYLIKTRGQQVTLSCSPISGHRSVSWYQQTPGQGLQFLFEYFSETQRNKGNFPGRFSGRQFSNSRSEMNVSTLELGDSALYLCASSHWTGSPTRNEKLFFGSGTQLSVL.

The rearrangement links TRBV7-9 to TRBJ2-7, with 8 bases that match TRBD2. This CDR3 spans 14 amino acids. With 5 bases clipped from V and 2 bases from J, the junction kept 5 bases outside the gene matches. Germline lookup yields CDR1 SEHNR and CDR2 FQNEAQ (reference sequence). The CDR3 DNA reads as TGTGCCAGCAGCCCCACGGGAGGGGCCTACGAGCAGTACTTC. This encodes CASSPTGGAYEQYF.

The V and J genes are TRBV6-5 and TRBJ1-1; 7 bases line up with TRBD1. This CDR3 comprises 14 residues. Germline V gene lookup returns CDR1 MNHEY and CDR2 SVGAGI. Trimming at V came to 6 bases and at J to 4 bases, leaving 8 bases not matched to a gene. The CDR3 DNA follows: TGTGCCAGCAGCCTTACAGGGGTGGGCACTGAAGCTTTCTTT. Protein sequence: CASSLTGVGTEAFF.

V gene TRBV30 combines with J gene TRBJ1-5, with a tentative D call TRBD1 (5 bases). CDR3 length: 14 residues. Germline V gene data show CDR1 as GTSNPN and CDR2 as SVGIG (reference sequence). Trimming removed 2 bases from V and 6 bases from J, with 14 bases in between. CDR3 protein: CAWSLTQVLQPQHF. The CDR3 DNA sequence: TGTGCCTGGAGTCTAACACAGGTACTTCAGCCCCAGCATTTT.

The chain combines TRBV13 with TRBJ2-5; 13 bases match TRBD2. V was clipped by 3 bases and J by 4 bases; unmatched bases: 2. Per the germline V gene, CDR1 is PRHDT and CDR2 is FYEKMQ (reference sequence). This CDR3 is built from 15 residues. CDR3 DNA: TGTGCCAGCAGCTTGACTAGCGGGGGGAGAGAGACCCAGTACTTC. It specifies CASSLTSGGRETQYF.

CDR3 in DNA: TGTGCCTGGGAACCAGACGGGTCCCCCTACGAGCAGTACTTC. Its translation is CAWEPDGSPYEQYF. The V gene is TRBV30, the J gene TRBJ2-7, with D unresolved. The V gene lost 5 bases and the J gene lost 2 bases, with 16 bases spanning the gap. This CDR3 spans 14 amino acids. Germline V gene sequence: CDR1 GTSNPN, CDR2 SVGIG (reference sequence).

The chain couples TRBV30 to TRBJ2-6, with 11 bases lining up with TRBD1. V lost 8 bases, J lost 2 bases, and 11 bases stayed unmatched. The germline V gene encodes CDR1 GTSNPN and CDR2 SVGIG (reference sequence). The CDR3 has 17 residues. The CDR3 sequence is CATQPGQGVTGANVLTF. As DNA, the CDR3 is TGTGCCACACAACCGGGACAGGGGGTAACTGGGGCCAACGTCCTGACTTTC.

The chain uses TRBV7-9 and TRBJ2-3; D ambiguous. Germline loops: CDR1 SEHNR, CDR2 FQNEAQ (reference sequence). CDR3 length: 14 amino acids. Between the trimmed V and J ends, which lost 2 bases and 4 bases, there was a span of 10 bases. The CDR3 nucleotides are TGTGCCAGCAGCTTACAACGGCCCCCAGATACGCAGTATTTT. Amino acids: CASSLQRPPDTQYF. The complete variable domain, with remaining parts taken from reference TRBV7-9 and TRBJ2-3, reads DTGVSQNPRHKITKRGQNVTFRCDPISEHNRLYWYRQTLGQGPEFLTYFQNEAQLEKSRLLSDRFSAERPKGSFSTLEIQRTEQGDSAMYLCASSLQRPPDTQYFGPGTRLTVL.

This clone was seen once. V gene TRBV5-6 combines with J gene TRBJ2-1; 11 bases are a match to TRBD1. The ends lost 4 bases at V and 3 bases at J; junction bases unmatched: 3. Looked up from germline, CDR1 is SGHDT and CDR2 is YYEEEE. The CDR3 runs 15 residues. CDR3 residues: CASSEGQGDYNEQFF. CDR3 sequence (DNA): TGTGCCAGCAGCGAGGGACAGGGGGACTACAATGAGCAGTTCTTC. The variable domain in full, completed from reference TRBV5-6 and TRBJ2-1, reads DAGVTQSPTHLIKTRGQQVTLRCSPKSGHDTVSWYQQALGQGPQFIFQYYEEEERQRGNFPDRFSGHQFPNYSSELNVNALLLGDSALYLCASSEGQGDYNEQFFGPGTRLTVL.

The rearrangement joins TRBV12-5 to TRBJ2-1; tentatively, D is TRBD1 or TRBD2 (5 bases each). Deletions cut 1 base from V and 7 bases from J, with 17 bases between. CDR1 LGHNT and CDR2 FRNRAP come from the germline V gene. The CDR3 runs 16 residues. The CDR3 reads CASGLASGTGGNEQFF. CDR3 coding DNA: TGTGCTAGTGGTTTGGCATCCGGGACGGGTGGGAATGAGCAGTTCTTC.

The chain is built from TRBV19 and TRBJ1-1; possibly TRBD1 for D (5 bases). Germline CDR1 and CDR2: LNHDA and SQIVND (reference sequence). Trimming left V 7 bases short and J 5 bases short, with 17 bases between. This CDR3 region has 14 residues. The CDR3, as DNA: TGTGCCAGTACCCTTTTCGCGGGGGGTACTGAAGCTTTCTTT. This encodes CASTLFAGGTEAFF. Drawing the rest from reference TRBV19 and TRBJ1-1, the complete variable domain is DGGITQSPKYLFRKEGQNVTLSCEQNLNHDAMYWYRQDPGQGLRLIYYSQIVNDFQKGDIAEGYSVSREKKESFPLTVTSAQKNPTAFYLCASTLFAGGTEAFFGQGTRLTVV.

This clone is a singleton in its sample. The rearrangement uses TRBV14 and TRBJ2-1; 7 bases match TRBD1. Germline V gene data show CDR1 as SGHDN and CDR2 as FVKESK. The CDR3 runs to 15 residues. The V segment lost 4 bases and the J segment 7 bases; nucleotides outside the gene matches: 10. The CDR3 here is CASSRYTTGSNEQFF. CDR3 in DNA: TGTGCCAGCAGCCGGTATACGACAGGGAGTAATGAGCAGTTCTTC.

The chain employs TRBV15 and TRBJ2-1, with D perhaps TRBD1 (6 bases). This CDR3 comprises 16 residues. The V and J ends lost 3 bases and 3 bases respectively, with 15 bases between them. Germline V gives CDR1 LNHNV, CDR2 YYDKDF (reference sequence). The CDR3 loop is CATSRGDEGVYNEQFF. The DNA for the CDR3 is TGTGCCACCAGCAGGGGGGATGAGGGGGTCTACAATGAGCAGTTCTTC.

The CDR3 sequence is CAWSVAGPAEAFF. DNA of the CDR3: TGTGCCTGGAGTGTTGCGGGGCCCGCTGAAGCTTTCTTT. The V gene is TRBV30, the J gene TRBJ1-1, with D possibly being TRBD1 (5 bases). Looked up from germline, CDR1 is GTSNPN and CDR2 is SVGIG (reference sequence). The ends were cut back, 0 bases at V and 6 bases at J, with 11 bases in the middle. This CDR3 is 13 amino acids long.

The chain combines TRBV4-1 with TRBJ2-1; TRBD2 matches 9 bases. The CDR3 runs 16 residues. After removal of 5 bases from V and 8 bases from J, the junction contained 13 bases not matched to a gene. CDR1 and CDR2 (germline): MGHRA, YSYEKL. DNA of the CDR3: TGCGCCAGCAGCACCCCCGAGCGGGGGGTCCGGGATGAGCAGTTCTTC. Translated: CASSTPERGVRDEQFF.

The chain joins TRBV5-8 to TRBJ1-5; 7 nucleotides agree with TRBD1. The V segment lost 1 base and the J segment 0 bases; nucleotides outside the gene matches: 4. Per germline, CDR1 SGHTS and CDR2 YDEGEE. The CDR3 runs 16 residues. The CDR3 reads CASSLSGDSSNQPQHF. The DNA for the CDR3 is TGTGCCAGCAGCTTGAGTGGGGACAGTAGCAATCAGCCCCAGCATTTT.